Listed below are T cell receptor beta chains from one sample, sequenced in a study of CD8+CD57+ T cells in acquired aplastic anemia. One entry per CDR3 protein, called by TCRdb with MiXCR from the reads. The table has 160,000 or so distinct CDR3 sequences, roughly half seen once. The specimen was sorted CD4+, CD8+, or CD8+CD57+ T cells (not recorded which) from PBMCs. The receptors derive from a human donor with aplastic anemia. The CDR3 runs from the conserved cysteine through the conserved F or W.

j_gene | v_gene | CDR3aa
TRBJ2-5 | TRBV7-8 | CASSLESTGARDQYF
TRBJ1-1 | TRBV19 | CASKARDRDTEAFF
TRBJ1-4 | TRBV13 | CASSSGPATNEKLFF
TRBJ2-7 | TRBV7-6 | CASSLESPSGAYEQYF
TRBJ2-2 | TRBV2 | CASSRGVSGELFF
TRBJ1-5 | TRBV2 | CASGRYQETQHF
TRBJ1-1 | TRBV18 | CASSPLGLEAFF
TRBJ1-6 | TRBV5-1 | CASSLETGDSPLHF
TRBJ2-3 | TRBV2 | CASNGLAGGGRNTQYF
TRBJ1-2 | TRBV20-1 | CSARDPTRGYGYTF
TRBJ1-1 | TRBV24-1 | CATSDSGSAWDTEAFF
TRBJ2-5 | TRBV20-1 | CSARIAGETQYF
TRBJ2-7 | TRBV7-9 | CASSLLKGSRYEQYF
TRBJ1-2 | TRBV11-3 | CASSLAGQGGYGYTF
TRBJ1-5 | TRBV29-1 | CSVSGGDQPQHF
TRBJ1-4 | TRBV7-9 | CASSLAGRINEKLFF
TRBJ2-5 | TRBV20-1 | CSAGRETQYF
TRBJ1-2 | TRBV10-3 | CAISQDREDYGYTF
TRBJ1-5 | TRBV2 | CASSVGVYQPQHF
TRBJ2-5 | TRBV20-1 | CSARGTSGRSGEETQYF
TRBJ1-6 | TRBV11-2 | CASSLGGQGGSPLHF